This TCR beta chain was captured by sequencing in a study of CD8+ T cells in alopecia areata. The wider study: Patients in the treated group were given tofacitinib by mouth, 5 to 10 mg twice a day. Patients took tofacitinib for 6 to 18 months, followed by 6 drug-free months. Study-wide results and limits: In lesional scalp, particularly from alopecia totalis/universalis, clonality was higher than in normal scalp.

CDR1 is GTSNPN, CDR2 SVGIG, per germline (reference sequence). The CDR3 is 14 residues long. V shed 0 bases and J shed 0 bases, with 8 bases lying between them. TCR sequencing used cDNA made by reverse transcription of extracted RNA. The method was immunoSEQ multiplex PCR; TCRdb's version includes in-frame clones alone and lacks a portion of them. This repertoire shows around 7,800 clones, approximately 70% found once; its top ten account for under 25%. Researchers took lesional scalp punch biopsies and peripheral blood from people who were alopecia areata patients. Details on this clone: The antigen remains undetermined.

The TCR sequence derives from a human donor with alopecia areata. The rearrangement uses TRBV30 and TRBJ1-2; D is perhaps TRBD1 (5 bases). The specimen was skin, collected at week 0. The CDR3 DNA is TGTGCCTGGAGTGTATACAGGACTAACTATGGCTACACCTTC. This codes for CAWSVYRTNYGYTF.